This is a list of T cell receptor beta chains from one sample in a study of control samples from healthy donors and cancer patients. Measured with immunoSEQ multiplex PCR; TCRdb has only the in-frame clones, and not every one. This sample has about 55,000 clones; approximately 95% occur once, and the top ten carry about 1%. The material sequenced was blood. These receptors originate from a woman aged 18-30 years in good health. CDR3s include the opening cysteine and the closing phenylalanine or tryptophan.

v_call: TRBV27; j_call: TRBJ1-2; cdr3_aa: CASSFGTGRNGYTF
v_call: TRBV7-2; j_call: TRBJ1-6; cdr3_aa: CASSQINSPLHF
v_call: TRBV15; j_call: TRBJ1-5; cdr3_aa: CATSSKSPFLRNQPQHF
v_call: TRBV4-2; j_call: TRBJ2-3; cdr3_aa: CASSQVPWGDTQYF
v_call: TRBV14; j_call: TRBJ2-2; cdr3_aa: CASSQLAPGELFF
v_call: TRBV12-3/TRBV12-4; j_call: TRBJ2-3; cdr3_aa: CASSLNRDTQYF
v_call: TRBV7-2; j_call: TRBJ1-5; cdr3_aa: CASSPRVYQPQHF
v_call: TRBV4-3; j_call: TRBJ2-1; cdr3_aa: CASSQAGTSDEQFF
v_call: TRBV27; j_call: TRBJ1-5; cdr3_aa: CASSFTRGNQPQHF
v_call: TRBV29-1; j_call: TRBJ1-4; cdr3_aa: CSVDQPNEKLFF
v_call: TRBV7-9; j_call: TRBJ1-3; cdr3_aa: CATRTGPGNTIYF
v_call: TRBV4-1; j_call: TRBJ2-7; cdr3_aa: CPSSPGGGTTPYEQYF
v_call: TRBV6-2/TRBV6-3; j_call: TRBJ2-3; cdr3_aa: CASSYRPRVNPDTQYF
v_call: TRBV4-3; j_call: TRBJ1-2; cdr3_aa: CASSQDRGASGGYTF